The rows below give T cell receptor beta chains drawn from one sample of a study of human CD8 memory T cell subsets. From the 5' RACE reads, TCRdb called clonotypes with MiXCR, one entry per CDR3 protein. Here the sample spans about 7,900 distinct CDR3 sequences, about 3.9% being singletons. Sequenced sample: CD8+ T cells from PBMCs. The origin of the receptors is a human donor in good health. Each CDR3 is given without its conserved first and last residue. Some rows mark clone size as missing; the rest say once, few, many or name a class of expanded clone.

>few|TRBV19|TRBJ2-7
ASNPRGGSYEQY
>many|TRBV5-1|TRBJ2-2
ASRDSSHTGELF
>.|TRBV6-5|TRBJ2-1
ASSYGSDRVNEQF
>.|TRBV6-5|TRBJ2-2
ASSAPRYGELF
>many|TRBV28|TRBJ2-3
ASSPTGTGESDTQY
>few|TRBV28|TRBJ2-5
ASSSWTGSEETQY
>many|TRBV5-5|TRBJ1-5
ASSPVAGNQPQH
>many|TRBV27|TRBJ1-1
ASSAIQGALIEAF
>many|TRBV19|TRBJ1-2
ASSIDAEEHYGYT
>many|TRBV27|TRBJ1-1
ASSPFTGRGTEAF
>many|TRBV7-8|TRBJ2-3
ASSLRRTGDRPSTDTQY
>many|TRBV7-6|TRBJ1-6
ASSLTTYSPLH
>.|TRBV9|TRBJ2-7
ASSAGGQGTYEQY
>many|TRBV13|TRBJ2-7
ASSLGPQGTYEQY
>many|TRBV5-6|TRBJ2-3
ASSLAKWLAGTDTQY
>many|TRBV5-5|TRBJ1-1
ASSVHPGQDMNTEAF
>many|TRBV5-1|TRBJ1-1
ASSLGFGANTEAF
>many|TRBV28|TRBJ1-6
ASSGPRGPLH
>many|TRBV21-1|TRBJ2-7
ASPTQGRSYEQY
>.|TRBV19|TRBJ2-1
ASSIYLQGRNEQF
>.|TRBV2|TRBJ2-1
ASSEGYRQAYEQF
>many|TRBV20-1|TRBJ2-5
SARVAGEEGWAETQY
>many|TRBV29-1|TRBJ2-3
SALANTDTQY
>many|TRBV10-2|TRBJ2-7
ASSEIGNSYEQY
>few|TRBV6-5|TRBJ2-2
ASNKGQGNTGELF
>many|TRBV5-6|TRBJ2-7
ASSLGLAGGTSYEQY
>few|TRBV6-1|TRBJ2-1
ASSEVRDSYNEQF
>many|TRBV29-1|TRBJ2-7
SVAAQRSGSYEQY
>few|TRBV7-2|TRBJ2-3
ASSWDYLWDTQY
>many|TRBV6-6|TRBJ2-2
ASSPQRGGELF
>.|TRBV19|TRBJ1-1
ASSISPTVDTEAF
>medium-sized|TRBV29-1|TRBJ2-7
SALKGRDSYEQY
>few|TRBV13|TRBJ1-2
ASSLGRQGRDGYT
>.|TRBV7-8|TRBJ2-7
ASSFGGESDEQY
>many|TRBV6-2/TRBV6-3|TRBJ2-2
ASRDGELF
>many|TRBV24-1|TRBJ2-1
ATSDGARKTF
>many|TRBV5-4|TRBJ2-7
ASSVKGASGLEQY
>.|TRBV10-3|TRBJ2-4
AISALAGVENIQY
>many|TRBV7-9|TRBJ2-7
ASSLAGGLYEQY
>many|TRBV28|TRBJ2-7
ASNSGASGTFYEQY
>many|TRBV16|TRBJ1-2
ASSQSGQGLYGYT